The clone carrying this T cell receptor beta chain came up a few times. This sample was taken from a study of blood T cell repertoires in COVID-19. Study details: T cells, B-cell-depleted T cells, or PBMCs provided the cDNA or gDNA that served as material.

The CDR3 has 11 amino acids. With 6 bases removed from V and 10 bases from J, the gap between germline ends came to 10 bases. CDR1 is KGHSH and CDR2 is LQKENI in the germline V gene. Per the original data handling: Reference gene primer amplification gave nucleated cell count estimates. TCRdb's table, derived via immunoSEQ multiplex PCR, lists solely in-frame clones and lacks some. V, J and clone size were drawn from that table, and D and trimming were deduced from the DNA. This table holds 150,000 to 200,000 clones, around four fifths found once. The study drew participants aged roughly 18 to 89 years from fewer than 30 US areas. Clinical history as reported by participants underpinned cohort assignment.

The TCR originated in a man between 40 and 49 years old who had recovered from COVID-19. The chain couples TRBV18 to TRBJ2-1; TRBD2 is a possible D gene (6 bases). Sequenced sample: PBMCs or T cells enriched from blood (not recorded which). The CDR3 coding sequence is TGTGCCAGCTCCCGTCGGGAGGAGCAGTTCTTC. This translates into CASSRREEQFF. The full variable domain, with the rest looked up from reference TRBV18 and TRBJ2-1, is NAGVMQNPRHLVRRRGQEARLRCSPMKGHSHVYWYRQLPEEGLKFMVYLQKENIIDESGMPKERFSAEFPKEGPSILRIQQVVRGDSAAYFCASSRREEQFFGPGTRLTVL.